Listed here is a single TCR beta chain. The V gene's germline CDR1 is MNHNY and CDR2 SVGAGI (reference sequence). Losses at the gene ends were 6 bases for V and 6 bases for J; bases not matched to a gene: 6. This CDR3 comprises 15 residues. Generated by immunoSEQ multiplex PCR, the TCRdb table keeps only in-frame clones and is missing some. The table shows roughly 52,000 clones, with over 80% occurring only once. The data stem from a study of T cell changes during pregnancy in multiple sclerosis. Material: CD4+ T cells from peripheral blood mononuclear cells, obtained in the first trimester of pregnancy. The J gene is TRBJ2-1, the V gene TRBV6-6, with 12 nucleotides matching TRBD2. This TCR was sampled from a female donor with multiple sclerosis, enrolled in a pregnancy study. CDR3 DNA sequence: TGTGCCAGCAGCCTGACTAGCGGGGGAGTCAATGAGCAGTTCTTC. Encoded protein: CASSLTSGGVNEQFF.